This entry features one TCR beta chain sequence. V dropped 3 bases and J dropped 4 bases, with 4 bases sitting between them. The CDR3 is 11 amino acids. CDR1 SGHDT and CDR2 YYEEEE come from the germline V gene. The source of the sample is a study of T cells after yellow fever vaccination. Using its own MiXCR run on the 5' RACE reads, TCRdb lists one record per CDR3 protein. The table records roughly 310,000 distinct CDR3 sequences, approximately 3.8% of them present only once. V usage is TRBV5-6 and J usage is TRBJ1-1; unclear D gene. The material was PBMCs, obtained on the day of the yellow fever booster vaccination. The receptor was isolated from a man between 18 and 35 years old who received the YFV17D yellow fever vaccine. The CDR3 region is CASSWRTEAFF. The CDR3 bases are TGTGCCAGCAGCTGGCGCACTGAAGCTTTCTTT.